The T cell receptor (beta chain) described here comes from a study of CD8 T cells in Susac syndrome. This CDR3 has 14 residues. V was cut by 3 bases and J by 8 bases, with 14 bases left in between. Germline CDR1 and CDR2: SEHNR and FQNEAQ (reference sequence). Reverse transcription of roughly 0.5 to 1 ug RNA was carried out with random hexamers. TCR beta CDR3 was amplified by immunoSEQ multiplex PCR. This amplification extended across 54 Vbeta and 13 Jbeta segments. TCRdb re-called the immunoSEQ multiplex PCR reads through MiXCR, storing one row per CDR3 protein. The sample carries some 260,000 distinct CDR3 sequences, approximately 84% recorded once.

The receptor was isolated from a human donor with multiple sclerosis. Specimen: CD8+ T cells from PBMCs. This rearrangement joins TRBV7-9 to TRBJ2-1; the D is unclear. CDR3 region: CASSFVGARDEQFF. The CDR3 nucleotides are TGTGCCAGCAGCTTCGTTGGAGCAAGGGATGAGCAGTTCTTC.